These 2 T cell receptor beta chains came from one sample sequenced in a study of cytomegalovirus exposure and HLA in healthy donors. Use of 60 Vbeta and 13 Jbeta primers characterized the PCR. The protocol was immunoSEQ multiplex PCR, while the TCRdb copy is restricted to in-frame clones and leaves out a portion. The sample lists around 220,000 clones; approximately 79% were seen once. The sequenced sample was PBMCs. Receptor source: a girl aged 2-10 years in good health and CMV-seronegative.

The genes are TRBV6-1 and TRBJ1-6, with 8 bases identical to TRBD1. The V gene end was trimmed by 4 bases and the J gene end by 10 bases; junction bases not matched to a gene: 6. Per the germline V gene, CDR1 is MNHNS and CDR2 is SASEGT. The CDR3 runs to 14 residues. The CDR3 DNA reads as TGTGCCAGCAGTGTGGGACAGGAGAACTCACCCCTCCACTTT. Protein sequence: CASSVGQENSPLHF.

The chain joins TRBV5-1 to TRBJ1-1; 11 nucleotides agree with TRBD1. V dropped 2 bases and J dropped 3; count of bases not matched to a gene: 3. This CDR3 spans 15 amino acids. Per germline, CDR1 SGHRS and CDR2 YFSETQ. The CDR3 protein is CASSLPGQGDTEAFF. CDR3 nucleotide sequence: TGCGCCAGCAGCTTACCGGGACAGGGGGACACTGAAGCTTTCTTT.